This T cell receptor (beta chain) was sequenced in a study of metastatic and nonmetastatic thyroid tumors (dated by TCRdb to 2020 to 2022). Some background on the complete study: The researchers compared repertoires between peripheral blood samples and tumor or nodule tissue samples from patients with malignant or benign thyroid disease. Broad study findings and their caveats: In both blood and tumor samples, malignant tumors were reported to have significantly higher TCR beta diversity than benign nodules.

V sheds 1 base and J sheds 8 bases, leaving 15 bases between their ends. The CDR3 runs 15 residues from the cysteine to the phenylalanine. The entry retains the CDR3 DNA only, 45 bases that are in frame from base 1. The germline V gene specifies SGHAT as CDR1 and FQNNGV as CDR2. On this clone: The antigen this receptor binds is unknown. No clone much larger than this one lies a single base away; base qualities are absent.

Receptor libraries were prepared by PCR. Sequencing used an Illumina HiSeq 4000. High-throughput sequencing was used to profile the CDR3 region of the TCR beta-chain in every patient. Processing in the source paper ran as follows. The researchers built a classifier to tell apart papillary thyroid cancer patients with distant metastasis, based on CDR3 differences among clinicopathological groups. The Shannon index was used to measure repertoire diversity, and the Morisita-Horn index was used to measure how similar tumor and blood repertoires were. TCRdb passed the public sequencing reads through fastp at Q25 and MiXCR, retaining productive beta sequences. These V and J calls originate from TCRdb's pipeline instead of the authors' own analysis. In all, the sample holds roughly 34,000 clones, and about a third of those were seen once. The ten largest clones add up to 20% to 25% of the sample. None of the patients had been given any treatment before thyroid surgery. Patient clinical samples collected from 2012 to 2018 were retrospectively analysed using T-cell receptor beta sequencing.

Sequencing was done on a sample of tumor tissue. The TCR sequence derives from a female donor with papillary thyroid cancer or a benign thyroid nodule (not recorded which). Some clones in this sample may be carry-over from other donors' samples. This chain is built from TRBV11-2 and TRBJ2-1; TRBD2 is perhaps the D gene, given 5 matching bases. The DNA sequence follows: TGTGCCAGCAGCTTAGTCGGTGGACTCTGGGATGAGCAGTTCTTC. This sequence encodes CASSLVGGLWDEQFF.